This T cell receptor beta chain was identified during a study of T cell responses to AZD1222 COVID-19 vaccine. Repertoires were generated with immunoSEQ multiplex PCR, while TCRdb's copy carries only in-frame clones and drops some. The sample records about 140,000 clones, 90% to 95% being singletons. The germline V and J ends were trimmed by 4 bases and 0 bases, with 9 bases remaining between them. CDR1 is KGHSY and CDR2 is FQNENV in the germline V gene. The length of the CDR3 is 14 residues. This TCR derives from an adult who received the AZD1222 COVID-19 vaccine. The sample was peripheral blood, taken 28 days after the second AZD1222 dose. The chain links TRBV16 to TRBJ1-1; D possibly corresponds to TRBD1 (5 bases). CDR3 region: CASSPRGMNTEAFF. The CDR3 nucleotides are TGTGCCAGCAGCCCACGGGGCATGAACACTGAAGCTTTCTTT.